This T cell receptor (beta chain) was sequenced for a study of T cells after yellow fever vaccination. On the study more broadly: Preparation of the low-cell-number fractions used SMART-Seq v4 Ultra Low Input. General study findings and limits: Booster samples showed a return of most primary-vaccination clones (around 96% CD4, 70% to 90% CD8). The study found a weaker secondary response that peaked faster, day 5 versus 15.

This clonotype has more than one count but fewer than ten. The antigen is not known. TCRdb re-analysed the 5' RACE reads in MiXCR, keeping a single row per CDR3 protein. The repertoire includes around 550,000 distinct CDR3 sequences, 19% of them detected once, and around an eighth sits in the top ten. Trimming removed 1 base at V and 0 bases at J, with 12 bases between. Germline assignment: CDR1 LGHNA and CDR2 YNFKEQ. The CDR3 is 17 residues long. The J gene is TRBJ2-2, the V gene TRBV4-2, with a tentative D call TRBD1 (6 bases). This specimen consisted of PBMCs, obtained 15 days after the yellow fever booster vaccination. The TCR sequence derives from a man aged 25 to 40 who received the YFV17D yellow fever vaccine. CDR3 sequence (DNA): TGTGCCAGCAGCCAAGTCGATTGGACAGCGAACACCGGGGAGCTGTTTTTT. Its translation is CASSQVDWTANTGELFF.